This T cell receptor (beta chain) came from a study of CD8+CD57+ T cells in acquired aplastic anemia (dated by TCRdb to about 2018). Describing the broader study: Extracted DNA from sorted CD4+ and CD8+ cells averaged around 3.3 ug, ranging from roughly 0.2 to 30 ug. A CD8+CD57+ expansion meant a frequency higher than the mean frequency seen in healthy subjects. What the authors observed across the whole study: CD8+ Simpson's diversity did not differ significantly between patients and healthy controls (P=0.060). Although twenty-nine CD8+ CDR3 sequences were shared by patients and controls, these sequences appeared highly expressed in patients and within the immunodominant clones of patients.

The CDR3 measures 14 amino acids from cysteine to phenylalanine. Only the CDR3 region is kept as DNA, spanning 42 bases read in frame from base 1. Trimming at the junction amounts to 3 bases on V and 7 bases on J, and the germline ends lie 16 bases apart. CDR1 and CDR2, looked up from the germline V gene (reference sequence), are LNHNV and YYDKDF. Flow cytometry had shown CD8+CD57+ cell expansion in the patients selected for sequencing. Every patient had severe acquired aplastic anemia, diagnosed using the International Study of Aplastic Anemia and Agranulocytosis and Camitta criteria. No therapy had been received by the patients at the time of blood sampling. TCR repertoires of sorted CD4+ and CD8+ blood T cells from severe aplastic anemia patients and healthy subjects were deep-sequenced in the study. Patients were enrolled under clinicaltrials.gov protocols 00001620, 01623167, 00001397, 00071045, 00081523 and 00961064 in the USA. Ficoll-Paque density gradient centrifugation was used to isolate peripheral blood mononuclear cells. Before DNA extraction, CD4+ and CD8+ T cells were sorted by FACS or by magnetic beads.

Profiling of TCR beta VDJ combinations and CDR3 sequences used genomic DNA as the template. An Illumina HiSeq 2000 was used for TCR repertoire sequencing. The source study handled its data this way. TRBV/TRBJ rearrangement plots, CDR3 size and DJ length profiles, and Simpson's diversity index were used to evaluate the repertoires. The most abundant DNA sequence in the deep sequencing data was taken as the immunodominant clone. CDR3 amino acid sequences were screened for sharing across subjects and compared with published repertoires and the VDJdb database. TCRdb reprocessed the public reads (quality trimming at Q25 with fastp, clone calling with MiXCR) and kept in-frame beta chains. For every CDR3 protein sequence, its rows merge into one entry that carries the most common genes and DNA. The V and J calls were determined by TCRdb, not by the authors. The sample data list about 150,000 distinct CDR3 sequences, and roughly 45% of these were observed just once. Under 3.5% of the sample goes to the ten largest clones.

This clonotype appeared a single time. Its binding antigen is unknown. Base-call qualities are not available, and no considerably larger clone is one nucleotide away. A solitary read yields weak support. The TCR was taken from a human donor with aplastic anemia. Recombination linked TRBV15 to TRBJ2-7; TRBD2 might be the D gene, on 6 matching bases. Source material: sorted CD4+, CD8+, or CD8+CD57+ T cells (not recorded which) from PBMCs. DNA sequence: TGTGCCACCAGCAGTTCCTCGGGGGAAGGAGAGCAGTACTTC. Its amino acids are CATSSSSGEGEQYF.